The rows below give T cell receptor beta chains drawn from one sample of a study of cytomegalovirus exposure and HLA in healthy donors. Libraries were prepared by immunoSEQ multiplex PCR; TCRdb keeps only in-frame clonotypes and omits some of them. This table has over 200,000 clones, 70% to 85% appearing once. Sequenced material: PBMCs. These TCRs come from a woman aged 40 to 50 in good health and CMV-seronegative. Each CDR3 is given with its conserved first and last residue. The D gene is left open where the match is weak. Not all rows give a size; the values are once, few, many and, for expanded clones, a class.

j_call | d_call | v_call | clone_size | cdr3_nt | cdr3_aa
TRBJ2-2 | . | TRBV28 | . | TGTGCCAGCAGCAAACAGGGTCCCGCCGGGGAGCTGTTTTTT | CASSKQGPAGELFF
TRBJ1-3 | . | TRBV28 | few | TGTGCCACCCTCCGGGTCTCTGGAAACACCATATATTTT | CATLRVSGNTIYF
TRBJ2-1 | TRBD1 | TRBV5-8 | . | TGTGCCAGCAGAGAATTCCTTACAGGGGATGAGCAGTTCTTC | CASREFLTGDEQFF
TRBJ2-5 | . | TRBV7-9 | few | TGTGCCAGCAGCCCCGGGGGGGCAGGGGGAGAGACCCAGTACTTC | CASSPGGAGGETQYF
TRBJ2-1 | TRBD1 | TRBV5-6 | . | TGTGCCAGCAGCCCTGGACAGGCACTCTACAATGAGCAGTTCTTC | CASSPGQALYNEQFF
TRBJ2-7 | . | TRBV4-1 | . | TGCGCCAGCAGCCAGGGACTTCTCGGCGAGCAGTACTTC | CASSQGLLGEQYF
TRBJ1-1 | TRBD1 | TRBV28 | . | TGTGCCAGCAGTCCAGTCGGACAGGGTTTGGGCACTGAAGCTTTCTTT | CASSPVGQGLGTEAFF
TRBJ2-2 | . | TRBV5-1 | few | TGCGCCAGCAGCTTTACAGGAAACACCGGGGAGCTGTTTTTT | CASSFTGNTGELFF
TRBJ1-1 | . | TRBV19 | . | TGTGCCAGTAGTTTCGGGGATGGCACTGAAGCTTTCTTT | CASSFGDGTEAFF
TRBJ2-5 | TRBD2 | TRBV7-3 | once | TGTGCCAGCAGCCCCGGGCGGGGACTAGTTGGGTCAGAGACCCAGTACTTC | CASSPGRGLVGSETQYF
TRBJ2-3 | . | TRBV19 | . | TGTGCCAGTAGTATAGGGCTCACAGATACGCAGTATTTT | CASSIGLTDTQYF
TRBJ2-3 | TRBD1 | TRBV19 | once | TGTGCCAGTAGTATGCAGACAGGGAGTAAAACAGATACGCAGTATTTT | CASSMQTGSKTDTQYF
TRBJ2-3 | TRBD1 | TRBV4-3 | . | TGCGCCAGCAGCCAAGATGTGACAGGGAGCACAGATACGCAGTATTTT | CASSQDVTGSTDTQYF
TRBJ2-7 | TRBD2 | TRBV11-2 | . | TGTGCCAGCAGCTTTCTCGGACTAGCGGGTAACGAGCAGTACTTC | CASSFLGLAGNEQYF
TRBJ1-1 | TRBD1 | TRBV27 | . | TGTGCCAGCAGCACTGACAGGGGGCCCAAGCCGAACACTGAAGCTTTCTTT | CASSTDRGPKPNTEAFF
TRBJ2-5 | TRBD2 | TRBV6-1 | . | TGTGCCAGCAGTGACGGGGGTGGCGGGGGGCAAGGGACCCAGTACTTC | CASSDGGGGGQGTQYF
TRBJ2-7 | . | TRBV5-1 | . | TGCGCCAGCAGCACAACAGGAAACTACGAGCAGTACTTC | CASSTTGNYEQYF
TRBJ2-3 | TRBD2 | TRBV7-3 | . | TGTGCCAGCACAAGCGGGGTCTCTAGCACAGATACGCAGTATTTT | CASTSGVSSTDTQYF